This TCR beta chain was recovered during a study of cytomegalovirus exposure and HLA in healthy donors. The overall study: Of around 400 genotyped donors, roughly 81% grouped in the Caucasian-associated ancestry cluster. General study findings and limits: The classifier was said to identify cytomegalovirus status with high specificity and sensitivity. Analysis performed later showed TCR beta chains linked to HLA being more clonally expanded than equally common others. Whilst most TCR sequences proved rare, a subset of public TCRs occurred across many donors.

As concerns this clone: Its specificity is not known.

The PCR made use of 60 Vbeta and 13 Jbeta primers. TCRdb keeps only in-frame clones here, not all; method: immunoSEQ multiplex PCR. Of more than 100,000 clones listed, around 63% were seen once; the top ten hold over 8%. Germline CDR1 is WNHNN and CDR2 is SYGVQD (reference sequence). The CDR3 has 14 amino acids. Trimming stripped 0 bases from V and 6 bases from J, with 9 bases between. V usage is TRBV10-1 and J usage is TRBJ2-1; D is possibly TRBD2 (6 bases). The TCR sequence derives from a man between 35 and 55 years old in good health and CMV-seropositive. The sequencing sample was made of PBMCs. The CDR3 nucleotides read TGCGCCAGCAGTGAGTCGGGACTCAGCAATGAGCAGTTCTTC. As protein: CASSESGLSNEQFF.